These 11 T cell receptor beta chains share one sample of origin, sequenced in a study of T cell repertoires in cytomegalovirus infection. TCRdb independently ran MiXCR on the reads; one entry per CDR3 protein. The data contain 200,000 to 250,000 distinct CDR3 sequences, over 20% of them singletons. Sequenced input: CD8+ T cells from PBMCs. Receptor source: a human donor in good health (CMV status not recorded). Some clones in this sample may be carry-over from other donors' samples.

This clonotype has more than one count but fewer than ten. In nucleotides, the CDR3 is TGCAGCGTTGTAGGACTAGCGGGTGGAGCAGATACGCAGTATTTT. This translates into CSVVGLAGGADTQYF. V and J are TRBV29-1 and TRBJ2-3, with TRBD2 matching 11 bases. There are 15 residues in the CDR3. The trim removed 4 bases at V and 4 bases at J, leaving 7 bases unmatched. CDR1 and CDR2 from the germline V gene are SQVTM and ANQGSEA.

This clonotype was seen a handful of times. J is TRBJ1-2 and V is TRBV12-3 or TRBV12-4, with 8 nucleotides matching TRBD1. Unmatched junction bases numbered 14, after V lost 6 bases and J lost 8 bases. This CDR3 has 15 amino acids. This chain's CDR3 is CASSLFRTGSIGYTF. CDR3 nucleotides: TGTGCCAGCAGCTTATTCCGGACAGGGTCTATCGGCTACACCTTC.

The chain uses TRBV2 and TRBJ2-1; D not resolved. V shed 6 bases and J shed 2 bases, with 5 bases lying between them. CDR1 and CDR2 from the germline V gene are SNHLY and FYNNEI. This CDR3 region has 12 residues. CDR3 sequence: CASRGTYNEQFF. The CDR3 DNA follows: TGTGCCAGCAGAGGGACCTACAATGAGCAGTTCTTC.

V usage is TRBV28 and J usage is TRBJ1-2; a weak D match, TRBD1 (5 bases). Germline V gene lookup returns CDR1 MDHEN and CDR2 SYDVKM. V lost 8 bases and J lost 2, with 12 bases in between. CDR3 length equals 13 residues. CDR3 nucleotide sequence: TGTGCCAGCCAGCCGGGGGACAACTATGGCTACACCTTC. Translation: CASQPGDNYGYTF.

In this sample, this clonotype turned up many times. The CDR3 spells CASSPRLAGGTYQETQYF. The CDR3 coding sequence is TGTGCCAGCAGCCCCCGGCTAGCGGGGGGGACGTACCAAGAGACCCAGTACTTC. V gene TRBV7-6 combines with J gene TRBJ2-5, with 12 bases lining up with TRBD2. Trimming removed 5 bases from V and 0 bases from J; junction bases left unmatched: 10. Germline CDR1 reads SGHVS; CDR2 reads FNYEAQ. CDR3 length equals 18 residues. The full variable domain, in which reference TRBV7-6 and TRBJ2-5 provide the parts outside the CDR3, is GAGVSQSPRYKVTKRGQDVALRCDPISGHVSLYWYRQALGQGPEFLTYFNYEAQQDKSGLPNDRFSAERPEGSISTLTIQRTEQRDSAMYRCASSPRLAGGTYQETQYFGPGTRLLVL.

The CDR3 region has the DNA TGTGCCAGCAGTTCGTCAGGACCCGTGGGACCCCTCCACTTT. This sequence encodes CASSSSGPVGPLHF. The chain links TRBV28 to TRBJ1-6; D uncertain. This CDR3 is built from 14 residues. Germline CDR1 reads MDHEN; CDR2 reads SYDVKM. Trimming stripped 4 bases from V and 12 bases from J, with 16 bases between.

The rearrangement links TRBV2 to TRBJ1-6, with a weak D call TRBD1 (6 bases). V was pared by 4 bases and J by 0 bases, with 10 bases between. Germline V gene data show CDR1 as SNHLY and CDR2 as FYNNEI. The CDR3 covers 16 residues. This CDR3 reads CASSGGQSSYNSPLHF. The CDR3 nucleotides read TGTGCCAGCAGTGGCGGACAGAGCTCCTATAATTCACCCCTCCACTTT.

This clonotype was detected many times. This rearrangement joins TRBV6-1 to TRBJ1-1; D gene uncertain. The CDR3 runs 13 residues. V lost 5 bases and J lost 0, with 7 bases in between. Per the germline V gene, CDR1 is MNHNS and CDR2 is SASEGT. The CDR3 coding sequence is TGTGCCAGCAGTACAGTAGTGAACACTGAAGCTTTCTTT. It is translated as CASSTVVNTEAFF.

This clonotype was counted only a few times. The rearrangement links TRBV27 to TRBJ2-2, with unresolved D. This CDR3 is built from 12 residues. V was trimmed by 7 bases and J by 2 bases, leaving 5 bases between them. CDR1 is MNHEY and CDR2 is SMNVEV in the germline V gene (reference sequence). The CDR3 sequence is CASTSNTGELFF. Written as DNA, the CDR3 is TGTGCCAGCACATCAAACACCGGGGAGCTGTTTTTT.

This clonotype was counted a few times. Written as DNA, the CDR3 is TGCGCCAGCAGCCAAGATCCTGGCAGCGGGGGGGCGGGCGGGGAGCTGTTTTTT. Translating gives CASSQDPGSGGAGGELFF. The rearrangement joins TRBV4-1 to TRBJ2-2; 10 bases match TRBD2. V lost 0 bases, J lost 7 bases, and 11 bases stayed unmatched. The CDR3 is 18 residues long. CDR1 MGHRA and CDR2 YSYEKL come from the germline V gene.

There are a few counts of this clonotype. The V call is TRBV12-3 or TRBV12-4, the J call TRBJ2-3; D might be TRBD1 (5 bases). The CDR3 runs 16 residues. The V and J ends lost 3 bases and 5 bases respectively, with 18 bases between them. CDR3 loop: CASSLMGQGQGDTQYF. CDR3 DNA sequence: TGTGCCAGCAGTTTGATGGGGCAGGGCCAAGGAGATACGCAGTATTTT.